The clone carrying this T cell receptor beta chain was seen only a few times. Its antigen remains unidentified. These data are taken from a study of Ad26.COV2.S vaccination and SARS-CoV-2 variants. The study, taken as a whole, reports: Post-vaccination breadth of spike-specific CD8+ and CD4+ T cell responses was reportedly substantial.

TCRdb keeps only in-frame clones here, not all; method: immunoSEQ multiplex PCR. The sample lists about 350,000 clones, under 95% occurring once. Germline loops: CDR1 SNHLY, CDR2 FYNNEI. Trimming cost V 9 bases and J 0 bases, with 12 bases left between them. The CDR3 totals 14 residues. The chain recombines TRBV2 with TRBJ1-3; D might be TRBD1 (6 bases). The clonotype was recovered from a human donor who had recovered from COVID-19. Specimen: peripheral blood, collected after recovery from COVID-19. Here the CDR3 reads CASVGAFSGNTIYF. For the CDR3, the DNA is TGTGCCAGTGTGGGGGCCTTCTCTGGAAACACCATATATTTT.